This T cell receptor beta chain was identified during a study of cytomegalovirus exposure and HLA in healthy donors. Germline CDR1 and CDR2: SQVTM and ANQGSEA. V shed 7 bases and J shed 0 bases, with 13 bases lying between them. The CDR3 sequence is 14 residues long. Vbeta (60) and Jbeta (13) primers were used in the PCR. Data came from immunoSEQ multiplex PCR; TCRdb stores just in-frame clones and leaves some out. The sample carries fewer than 200,000 clones, less than 85% recorded once. To note about this clone: Its antigen remains unidentified.

Study-level results: Generally TCR sequences proved uncommon, though certain public TCRs appeared in numerous donors. According to reports, the classifier identified cytomegalovirus status with high specificity and sensitivity. HLA restriction was apparent for most CMV-associated TCR beta chains in a later analysis. In vitro confirmation showed three CMV-associated chains to be CMV antigen specific.

Sequenced: PBMCs. This clonotype was sampled from a male donor in good health and CMV-seronegative. The chain links TRBV29-1 to TRBJ2-1; D possibly corresponds to TRBD2 (5 bases). CDR3 DNA sequence: TGCAGCGCGGAGGCTGTAAGCTCCTACAATGAGCAGTTCTTC. Its translation: CSAEAVSSYNEQFF.